A single sample gave rise to the 18 T cell receptor beta chains below, sequenced in a study of blood T cell repertoires in COVID-19. Clones were sequenced by immunoSEQ multiplex PCR, and TCRdb holds only the in-frame ones, with some missing. The repertoire holds just over 200,000 clones, with over 60% as singletons. Input material: peripheral blood. These receptors all stem from a woman in her seventies with acute or convalescent COVID-19.

This clone was counted between two and nine times. The chain has TRBV19 and TRBJ1-1; 7 bases map to TRBD1. The germline CDR1 and CDR2 sequences are LNHDA and SQIVND (reference sequence). The CDR3 extends over 18 amino acids. Trimming removed 3 bases from V and 0 bases from J; junction bases left unmatched: 13. This CDR3 reads CASSISNRGRGVNTEAFF. CDR3 nucleotide sequence: TGTGCCAGTAGTATCTCAAACAGGGGTAGGGGCGTGAACACTGAAGCTTTCTTT.

The V and J genes are TRBV3-1 (or the pseudogene TRBV3-2) and TRBJ2-5; TRBD2 matches 10 bases. Trimming cost V 5 bases and J 6 bases; bases outside gene matches: 9. The CDR3 extends over 15 amino acids. CDR1 LGHDT and CDR2 YNNKEL come from the germline V gene (reference sequence). The CDR3 protein is CASSTSGRAVKTQYF. DNA of the CDR3: TGTGCCAGCAGCACAAGCGGGAGGGCCGTGAAGACCCAGTACTTC.

The chain links TRBV29-1 to TRBJ1-1; 12 nucleotides line up with TRBD1. The CDR3 is 15 residues long. Germline V lookup: CDR1 SQVTM, CDR2 ANQGSEA. V shed 6 bases and J 4 bases; nucleotides not matched to a gene: 9. The CDR3 reads CSVTGTGGAGTEAFF. The DNA for the CDR3 is TGCAGCGTGACAGGGACAGGGGGCGCGGGCACTGAAGCTTTCTTT.

This clone has only a few counts. The rearrangement links TRBV7-2 to TRBJ2-5, with D uncertain. V was shortened by 1 base and J by 5 bases, with 11 bases between the two germline ends. Germline assignment: CDR1 SGHTA and CDR2 FQGNSA. The CDR3 sequence is 14 residues long. CDR3 residues: CASSLEAASETQYF. The CDR3 coding sequence is TGTGCCAGCAGCTTAGAGGCGGCAAGCGAGACCCAGTACTTC.

The rearrangement uses TRBV6-2 or TRBV6-3 and TRBJ2-1, with 14 bases that match TRBD2. Unmatched junction bases numbered 8, after V lost 6 bases and J lost 1 base. Germline values: CDR1 MNHEY, CDR2 SVGEGT. The CDR3 runs to 18 residues. CDR3 sequence reads: CASSPGTSGSLSYNEQFF. CDR3 sequence (DNA): TGTGCCAGCAGCCCTGGGACTAGCGGGAGTTTGTCCTACAATGAGCAGTTCTTC.

The chain recombines TRBV7-8 with TRBJ1-1; 12 bases match TRBD1. Germline V gene sequence: CDR1 SGHVS, CDR2 FQNEAQ. V lost 5 bases to trimming and J lost 4 bases; unmatched junction nucleotides: 5. This CDR3 region has 15 residues. Written as DNA, the CDR3 is TGTGCCAGCAGCGGGGACAGGGGGCGATTCACTGAAGCTTTCTTT. It translates to CASSGDRGRFTEAFF.

In this sample, this clone turned up a few times. The chain couples TRBV28 to TRBJ2-5; 9 positions agree with TRBD1. CDR3 length equals 14 residues. V was clipped by 4 bases and J by 5 bases; unmatched bases: 5. The germline CDR1 and CDR2 sequences are MDHEN and SYDVKM. The CDR3 protein is CASSSRTGEETQYF. The CDR3, as DNA: TGTGCCAGCAGTTCCCGGACAGGGGAGGAGACCCAGTACTTC.

The rearrangement links TRBV2 to TRBJ1-2; D is perhaps TRBD1 (6 bases). The V end was cut by 6 bases, the J end by 4 bases, with 12 bases between. The CDR3 runs 13 residues. Germline V gene data show CDR1 as SNHLY and CDR2 as FYNNEI. This CDR3 is CASRMGAAYGYTF. CDR3 nucleotide sequence: TGTGCCAGCAGGATGGGGGCGGCCTATGGCTACACCTTC.

CDR3 bases: TGTGCCAGCAGCTTGTGGCGGGGCGGGTCCTACAATGAGCAGTTCTTC. Translation: CASSLWRGGSYNEQFF. This chain uses TRBV5-6 with TRBJ2-1; perhaps TRBD2 as D (6 bases). Germline V gene sequence: CDR1 SGHDT, CDR2 YYEEEE. Trimming took off 1 base at V and 1 base at J, with 12 bases between the two ends. The length of the CDR3 is 16 residues.

This clone was counted only a few times. The chain employs TRBV29-1 and TRBJ2-2; 11 bases are a match to TRBD2. This CDR3 contains 15 residues. V shed 1 base, J shed 6 bases, and the junction held 4 bases outside the gene matches. Germline V gene sequence: CDR1 SQVTM, CDR2 ANQGSEA. CDR3 loop: CSVEAYSGGAGELFF. The CDR3 DNA reads as TGCAGCGTTGAAGCCTATAGCGGGGGGGCCGGGGAGCTGTTTTTT.

V and J are TRBV12-3 or TRBV12-4 and TRBJ2-7; TRBD2 might be the D (6 bases). With 6 bases removed from V and 1 base from J, the gap between germline ends came to 10 bases. This CDR3 has 13 residues. The CDR3 reads CASRGLGSYEQYF. Written as DNA, the CDR3 is TGTGCCAGCAGGGGACTCGGTTCCTACGAGCAGTACTTC.

The chain uses TRBV28 and TRBJ1-1, with a weak D call TRBD1 (5 bases). The germline V and J ends were trimmed by 5 bases and 1 base, with 23 bases remaining between them. From germline, CDR1 is MDHEN and CDR2 SYDVKM. This CDR3 has 18 amino acids. The CDR3 sequence is CASSGHGLKTGGNTEAFF. The CDR3, as DNA: TGTGCCAGCAGTGGGCATGGACTTAAAACCGGGGGGAACACTGAAGCTTTCTTT.

This sequence joins TRBV10-3 and TRBJ1-1; D might be TRBD1 (5 bases). V gave up 3 bases and J gave up 4 bases, with 21 bases separating them. CDR3 length equals 17 residues. CDR1 is ENHRY and CDR2 is SYGVKD in the germline V gene. The CDR3 spells CAISESNGQGRGTEAFF. The CDR3 coding sequence is TGTGCCATCAGTGAAAGTAATGGGCAGGGTAGGGGCACTGAAGCTTTCTTT.

The CDR3 DNA is TGTGCCAGCAGACAGGGGGGGGAAAAACTGTTTTTT. Its protein product is CASRQGGEKLFF. The chain recombines TRBV2 with TRBJ1-4; 8 bases map to TRBD1. V was clipped by 6 bases and J by 8 bases; unmatched bases: 2. The CDR3 length is 12 residues. CDR1 and CDR2 (germline): SNHLY, FYNNEI.

The CDR3 coding sequence is TGTGCCAGCTCAGAGACAGGGGGCAACACTGAAGCTTTCTTT. Translated: CASSETGGNTEAFF. The chain uses TRBV18 and TRBJ1-1, with 10 bases matching TRBD1. With 5 bases clipped from V and 2 bases from J, the junction kept 2 bases outside the gene matches. CDR1 KGHSH and CDR2 LQKENI come from the germline V gene. The CDR3 has 14 residues.

This clone appeared once. This chain joins TRBV5-1 and TRBJ2-5, with TRBD2 as a possible D gene (5 bases). V lost 4 bases, J lost 5 bases, and 9 bases lay in between. Germline assignment: CDR1 SGHRS and CDR2 YFSETQ. The CDR3 extends over 12 amino acids. This chain's CDR3 is CASSRDSETQYF. CDR3 nucleotides: TGCGCCAGCAGCCGGGATTCGGAGACCCAGTACTTC.

The chain employs TRBV6-6 and TRBJ1-2, with a weak D call TRBD1 (6 bases). CDR3 length equals 13 residues. Germline values: CDR1 MNHNY, CDR2 SVGAGI (reference sequence). Trimming shortened V by 5 bases and J by 5 bases, and 12 bases separated the two germline ends. CDR3 sequence (DNA): TGTGCCAGCAGTCCAGACAGGACATATGGCTACACCTTC. Its translation: CASSPDRTYGYTF.

The rearrangement links TRBV30 to TRBJ2-1, with 7 bases aligning to TRBD2. CDR1 GTSNPN and CDR2 SVGIG come from the germline V gene (reference sequence). V trimming: 0 bases; J trimming: 9 bases; junction bases outside the gene matches: 14. The CDR3 has 16 residues. CDR3 DNA sequence: TGTGCCTGGAGTGTAGCTAAGGCTAGCGGAAAGGGTGAGCAGTTCTTC. Translated: CAWSVAKASGKGEQFF. Combining the CDR3 with reference TRBV30 and TRBJ2-1 gives the whole variable domain SQTIHQWPATLVQPVGSPLSLECTVEGTSNPNLYWYRQAAGRGLQLLFYSVGIGQISSEVPQNLSASRPQDRQFILSSKKLLLSDSGFYLCAWSVAKASGKGEQFFGPGTRLTVL.